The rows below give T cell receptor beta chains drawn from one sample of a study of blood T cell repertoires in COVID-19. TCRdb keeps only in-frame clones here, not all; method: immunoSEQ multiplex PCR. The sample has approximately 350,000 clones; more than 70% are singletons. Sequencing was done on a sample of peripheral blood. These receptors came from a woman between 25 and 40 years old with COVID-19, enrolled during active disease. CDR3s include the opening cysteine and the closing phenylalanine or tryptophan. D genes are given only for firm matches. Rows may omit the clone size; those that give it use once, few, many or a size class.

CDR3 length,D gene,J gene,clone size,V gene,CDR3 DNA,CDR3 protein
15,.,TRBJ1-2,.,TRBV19,TGTGCCAGTTCCAGGATTGGGCATTCTAACTATGGCTACACCTTC,CASSRIGHSNYGYTF
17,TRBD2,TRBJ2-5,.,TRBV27,TGTGCCAGCAGTTTTTATGGACTAGCGGGTATTCAAGAGACCCAGTACTTC,CASSFYGLAGIQETQYF
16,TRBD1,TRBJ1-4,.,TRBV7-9,TGTGCCAGCAGCCTGCCCCCGGACAGGTTAAATGAAAAACTGTTTTTT,CASSLPPDRLNEKLFF
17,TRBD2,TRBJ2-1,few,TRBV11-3,TGTGCCAGCAGCTTAACTAGCGGGAGGCCTAAAAACAATGAGCAGTTCTTC,CASSLTSGRPKNNEQFF
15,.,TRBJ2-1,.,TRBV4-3,TGCGCCAGCAGCCGCGGTTTACTAGCCAACAATGAGCAGTTCTTC,CASSRGLLANNEQFF
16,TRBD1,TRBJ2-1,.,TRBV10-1,TGCGCCAGCAGAAAGCCCCGGGACAGGGCCCACAATGAGCAGTTCTTC,CASRKPRDRAHNEQFF
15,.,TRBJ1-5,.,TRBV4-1,TGCGCCAGCAGCCTTCTAGACAGTTACAATCAGCCCCAGCATTTT,CASSLLDSYNQPQHF
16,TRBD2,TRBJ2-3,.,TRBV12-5,TGTGCTAGTGGTTTGGGACTAGCGGGAGACACAGATACGCAGTATTTT,CASGLGLAGDTDTQYF
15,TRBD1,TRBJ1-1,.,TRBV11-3,TGTGCCAGCAGCGCGGGACAGGGGGCGATTACTGAAGCTTTCTTT,CASSAGQGAITEAFF
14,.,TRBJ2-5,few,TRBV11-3,TGTGCCAGCAGCTCTGGAGCCGACCAAGAGACCCAGTACTTC,CASSSGADQETQYF
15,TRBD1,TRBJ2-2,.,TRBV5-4,TGTGCCAGCGAAGGAAACAGGGGAAACACCGGGGAGCTGTTTTTT,CASEGNRGNTGELFF
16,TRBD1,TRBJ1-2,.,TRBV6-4,TGTGCCAGCAGTGGGGCCGGACAGGGTAGGAACTATGGCTACACCTTC,CASSGAGQGRNYGYTF
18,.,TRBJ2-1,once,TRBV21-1,TGTGCCAGCAGCAAAATGAAGGGAGTAAAAGGTCGTGGGAGTGAGCAGTTCTTC,CASSKMKGVKGRGSEQFF
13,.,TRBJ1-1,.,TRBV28,TGTGCCAGCAGTTTGCCCCGACTCACTGAAGCTTTCTTT,CASSLPRLTEAFF
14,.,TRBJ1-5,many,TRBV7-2,TGTGCCAGCAGCCTCAGACAGAGCAATCAGCCCCAGCATTTT,CASSLRQSNQPQHF
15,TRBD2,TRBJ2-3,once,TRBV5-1,TGCGCCAGCAGCTTGGGGGAGGGCTACACAGATACGCAGTATTTT,CASSLGEGYTDTQYF
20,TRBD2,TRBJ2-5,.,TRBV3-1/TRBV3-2,TGTGCCAGCAGCCAAGATTTCACTAGCGGGGGGGCCGGGGGACAAGAGACCCAGTACTTC,CASSQDFTSGGAGGQETQYF
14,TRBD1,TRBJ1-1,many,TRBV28,TGTGCCAGCCAAGGGGGCGCTACGAACACTGAAGCTTTCTTT,CASQGGATNTEAFF
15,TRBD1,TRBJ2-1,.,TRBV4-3,TGCGCCAGTAAACCGGGACAGGGGGCACTCAATGAGCAGTTCTTC,CASKPGQGALNEQFF
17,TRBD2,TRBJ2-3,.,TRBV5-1,TGCGCCAGCAGCTTGGTGCCTAGCGGGGGGAGCACAGATACGCAGTATTTT,CASSLVPSGGSTDTQYF
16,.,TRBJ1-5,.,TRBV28,TGTGCCAGCAGTTTATACCCCTCGGCAGGGAATCAGCCCCAGCATTTT,CASSLYPSAGNQPQHF
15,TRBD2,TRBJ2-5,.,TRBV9,TGTGCCAGCAGCGTAGGGCTAGCGGGGCCGGAGACCCAGTACTTC,CASSVGLAGPETQYF
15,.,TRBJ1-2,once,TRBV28,TGTGCCAGCAGTTTAGGGCAGGGGATACACTATGGCTACACCTTC,CASSLGQGIHYGYTF
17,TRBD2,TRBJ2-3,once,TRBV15,TGTGCCACCAGCAGAGATCGGGGGGGCGGCAGCACAGATACGCAGTATTTT,CATSRDRGGGSTDTQYF
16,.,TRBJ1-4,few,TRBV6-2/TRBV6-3,TGTGCCAGCAGCCTCCCGGCAGGCCGGGCGGGTGAAAAACTGTTTTTT,CASSLPAGRAGEKLFF
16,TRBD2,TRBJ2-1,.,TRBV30,TGTGCCTGGAGTCGAGCAGGACTAGCGGATAACAATGAGCAGTTCTTC,CAWSRAGLADNNEQFF
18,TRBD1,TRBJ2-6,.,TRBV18,TGTGCCAGCTCACCTCGGACAGGGGACTCCTCTGGGGCCAACGTCCTGACTTTC,CASSPRTGDSSGANVLTF
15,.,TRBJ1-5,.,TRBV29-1,TGCAGCGTCCGGGGAGTCGGGGATGGCAATCAGCCCCAGCATTTT,CSVRGVGDGNQPQHF
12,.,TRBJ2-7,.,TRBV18,TGTGCCAGCTCACCAGGGGCCCTGGAGCAGTACTTC,CASSPGALEQYF
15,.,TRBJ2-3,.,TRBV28,TGTGCCAGCAGTTTTGGGTATCAGGTGGCGGATACGCAGTATTTT,CASSFGYQVADTQYF
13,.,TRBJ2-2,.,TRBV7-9,TGTGCCAGCAGTGCAGGGTACGCCGGGGAGCTGTTTTTT,CASSAGYAGELFF
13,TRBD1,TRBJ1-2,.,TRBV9,TGTGCCAGCAGCACAGGACAGGGATATGGCTACACCTTC,CASSTGQGYGYTF
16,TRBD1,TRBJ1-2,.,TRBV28,TGTGCCAGCAGCTTAGGGACAGGACAGGGATCGTATGGCTACACCTTC,CASSLGTGQGSYGYTF
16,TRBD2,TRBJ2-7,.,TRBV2,TGTGCCAGCAGTGAAGCGGCTAGCGGGGGGGAGTACGAGCAGTACTTC,CASSEAASGGEYEQYF
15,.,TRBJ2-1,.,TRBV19,TGTGCCAGTAGTAGCGGGGTGAGCTCCTACAATGAGCAGTTCTTC,CASSSGVSSYNEQFF
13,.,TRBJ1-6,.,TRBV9,TGTGCCAGCAGCGTACAGGATGATTCACCCCTCCACTTT,CASSVQDDSPLHF
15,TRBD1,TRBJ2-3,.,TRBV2,TGTGCCAGCAGATTGACAGGGGGCTGGCTGGGTACGCAGTATTTT,CASRLTGGWLGTQYF
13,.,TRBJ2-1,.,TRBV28,TGTGCCTCGGACAGCGACTCCTACAATGAGCAGTTCTTC,CASDSDSYNEQFF
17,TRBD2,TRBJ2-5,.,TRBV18,TGTGCCAGCTCACGGATGATCACGAGCGGGAGTGGAGAGACCCAGTACTTC,CASSRMITSGSGETQYF
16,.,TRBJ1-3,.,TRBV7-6,TGTGCCAGCAGCTTAGAAAGCATTCGCTCTGGAAACACCATATATTTT,CASSLESIRSGNTIYF
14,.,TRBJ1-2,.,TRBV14,TGTGCCAGCAGCCGGACTCGTGGAGGGTATGGCTACACCTTC,CASSRTRGGYGYTF
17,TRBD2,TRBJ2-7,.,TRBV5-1,TGCGCCAGCAGCTCCCGTTCCCGGACTAGCGGGGGTTACGAGCAGTACTTC,CASSSRSRTSGGYEQYF
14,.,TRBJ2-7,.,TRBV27,TGTGCCAGCAGTTTATCCGGGACACCGTACGAGCAGTACTTC,CASSLSGTPYEQYF
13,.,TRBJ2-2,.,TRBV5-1,TGCGCCAGCAGCGCCCAGGGTACCGGGGAGCTGTTTTTT,CASSAQGTGELFF
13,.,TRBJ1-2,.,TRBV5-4,TGTGCCAGCAGCTTGTCGGGAGAATATGGCTACACCTTC,CASSLSGEYGYTF
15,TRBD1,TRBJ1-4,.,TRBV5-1,TGCGCCAGCAGCTTGGCCGGGGACAGAGAGAACAAACTGTTTTTT,CASSLAGDRENKLFF
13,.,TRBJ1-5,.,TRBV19,TGTGCCAGTAGTGTTGTGACTTCTCAGCCCCAGCATTTT,CASSVVTSQPQHF
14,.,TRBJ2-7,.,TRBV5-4,TGTGCCAGCACCGCCGACAGGTACTCCTACGAGCAGTACTTC,CASTADRYSYEQYF
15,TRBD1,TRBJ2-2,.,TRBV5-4,TGTGCCAGCAGACCCGGGACAGGGCATACCGGGGAGCTGTTTTTT,CASRPGTGHTGELFF
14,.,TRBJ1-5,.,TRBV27,TGTGCCAGCAGTCTCGGACAGTATTATCAGCCCCAGCATTTT,CASSLGQYYQPQHF
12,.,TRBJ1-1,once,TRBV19,TGTGCCAGTACAGGGCCGCACACTGAAGCTTTCTTT,CASTGPHTEAFF